This TCR beta chain was obtained from a study of Graves' ophthalmopathy and Graves' hyperthyroidism. Broader study findings: With roughly 88% sensitivity and 70% to 82% specificity, a 13-signature model separated ophthalmopathy from stable hyperthyroidism.

The authors amplified TCR beta CDR3 regions from RNA transcripts. RT-PCR was first run with HTBI primers, then multiplex PCR in a second round. TCRdb independently ran MiXCR on the multiplex PCR reads; one entry per CDR3 protein. This table holds about 480,000 distinct CDR3 sequences, approximately 15% found once. The table lists this clonotype with many counts. Its antigen is still unknown. One end of the junction varies from germline; a read error may be responsible. The sequenced sample was blood. The receptor comes from a woman between 25 and 40 years old with Graves' ophthalmopathy.

CDR3 in DNA: TGTGCCAACAGTTTAGTGACAGGCGGGGGGCACACTGAAGCTTTCTTT. It specifies CANSLVTGGGHTEAFF. The rearrangement links TRBV12-3 or TRBV12-4 to TRBJ1-1, with a possible D match to TRBD1 (6 bases). This CDR3 has 16 residues.